This TCR beta chain was observed in a study of neoadjuvant nivolumab and ipilimumab in lung cancer. A note on this clone: Its specificity is not known.

The CDR3 spans 13 residues. Germline values: CDR1 MNHNS, CDR2 SASEGT. Trimming removed 3 bases from V and 7 bases from J, with 12 bases in between. General study findings and limits: TCR richness and clonality were higher in tumors than adjacent uninvolved lung. Only two of four nivolumab-treated tumors gained richness and clonality by surgery.

The table came from immunoSEQ multiplex PCR; TCRdb's copy has only in-frame clones and leaves some out. The top ten clones hold approximately 5% of a sample with approximately 6,800 clones, 80% to 85% of them seen once. The V call is TRBV6-1, the J call TRBJ2-5, with D possibly TRBD1 on 5 matching bases. The specimen comprised tumor tissue, sampled after neoadjuvant nivolumab, alone or with ipilimumab, at or shortly before surgery. The receptor comes from an adult with non-small cell lung cancer. CDR3 sequence (DNA): TGTGCCAGCAGTGAGCAGGGAAAAGGGACCCAGTACTTC. Encoded protein: CASSEQGKGTQYF.